This T cell receptor (beta chain) was sequenced for a study of shared clonotypes between healthy human individuals. At the level of the study: CD4 naive and memory got three plates each, CD8 naive two, CD8 memory one.

Germline CDR1 reads MDHEN; CDR2 reads SYDVKM. This CDR3 comprises 16 residues. J lost 0 bases, V lost 8 bases, and 10 bases had no gene match. CD45RA-negative memory and CD45RA+ naive subsets were split from the CD4+ cells. Per sorted-subset replicate PCR, input was roughly 220 ng DNA, representing roughly 30,000 T cell genomes. The assay was immunoSEQ multiplex PCR, and TCRdb's table has in-frame clones only and misses some. The sample includes over 700,000 clones, about two thirds of them seen just once. A word on this clone: Its antigen is still unknown.

General study points: Clonotypes not shared had lower generation probabilities than those common to all four donors.

The chain recombines TRBV28 with TRBJ1-3; 7 nucleotides line up with TRBD1. This TCR derives from a woman aged 25-40 years in good health. The sample was memory CD4+ T cells sorted from blood. Subset: CD45RA-negative fraction. Here the CDR3 reads CASCSGQRNSGNTIYF. The CDR3 DNA follows: TGTGCCAGCTGCTCGGGACAGCGAAACTCTGGAAACACCATATATTTT. The entire variable domain, with the rest obtained from reference TRBV28 and TRBJ1-3, is as follows: DVKVTQSSRYLVKRTGEKVFLECVQDMDHENMFWYRQDPGLGLRLIYFSYDVKMKEKGDIPEGYSVSREKKERFSLILESASTNQTSMYLCASCSGQRNSGNTIYFGEGSWLTVV.